The sequence of this T cell receptor (beta chain) was determined in a study of T-cell memory formation after mild COVID-19 (dated by TCRdb to about 2021). For context, the study as a whole: TCR sequence clusters from the two donors were found to be largely donor specific. In a couple of donors, T-cell clones that expanded and contracted after mild COVID-19 were tracked by sequencing TCRalpha and TCRbeta repertoires over time. Two young, previously healthy adult volunteers, one female and one male, were included in the cohort. What the study reported, not specific to this receptor: From day 15 to 85, contracting clones showed balanced CD4/CD8 phenotypes, whereas a second wave of clones that expanded from day 15 to 37 leaned towards CD4+. Contracting CD4+ clones appeared mostly in the CM and EM memory subsets, whereas CD8+ clones were enriched in EMRA. Whether the second-wave clones peaking on day 37 were SARS-CoV-2 specific was not confirmed. Only two mild cases were covered in the study, and larger cohorts including severe cases with pre-infection samples were considered necessary. Some responding clones were found in pre-infection memory, which suggests that pre-existing cross-reactive memory T cells took part in the SARS-CoV-2 response.

TCRdb lists the instrument as Illumina NovaSeq 6000. TCRalpha and TCRbeta cDNA libraries were constructed by 5'RACE with constant-segment primers, with sample barcodes and unique molecular identifiers being introduced. Trizol reagent was used to extract RNA from every sample. Libraries were amplified in two PCR steps, with a second sample barcode and Illumina TruSeq adapters added in the second step. The libraries were sequenced on an Illumina NovaSeq using 2 x 150 bp paired-end reads. As for how the authors treated the data: Reads were demultiplexed and collapsed into UMI-guided consensus sequences with migec v1.2.7. Using mixcr v2.1.11, UMI consensuses were aligned to TRA and TRB V and J templates and then assembled into clonotypes. A clonotype was counted as expanded or contracted only when both edgeR and NoisET called the clonotype significant, with the noise models trained on biological replicates. For edgeR calls, the cutoffs were a false discovery rate-adjusted p below 0.01 and a log2 fold-change threshold of 1. PCA with hierarchical clustering of max-normalized trajectories of the 1000 most abundant clonotypes was used as exploratory dynamics analysis. Each responding clone was given a CD4 or CD8 phenotype based on the CD4+ and CD8+ repertoires, which had been sequenced separately. In TCRdb, the public reads were trimmed at Q25 with fastp and aligned with MiXCR, with productive beta chains retained. Each CDR3 protein appears once, grouped with its most common genes and DNA. The V and J calls follow TCRdb's processing rather than the paper's. This sample is represented by hundreds of thousands of distinct CDR3 sequences; around 14% of them were singletons. The top ten hold about 22% of the sample.

Note on this clonotype: What this receptor recognizes is not known. This CDR3 is missing its conserved last phenylalanine or tryptophan, likely due to a read error.

Ficoll-Paque density gradient centrifugation was the method used to isolate PBMCs. Looking up the germline V gene (reference sequence) yields CDR1 SEHNR and CDR2 FQNEAQ. V gives up 3 bases and J gives up 5 bases, and the segment between their germline ends measures 7 bases. The CDR3 length equals 12 residues, ends included. CDR3 DNA is the only sequence kept; it has 36 bases, read in frame from the first base. Sequenced sample: PBMCs or a T cell subset sorted from them (not recorded which). The TCR comes from a young man who had mild COVID-19 (a few samples of this study predate the infection). The sample titles of this study are shuffled in the database, so cell type and time point are left out; the donor was told from shared clones. This chain is built from TRBV7-9 and TRBJ1-1, with the D gene too uncertain to name. The CDR3 sequence is CASSFSRTEAFC. Here is the DNA: TGTGCCAGCAGCTTTAGTAGGACTGAAGCTTTCTGT.